One sample yielded the 32 T cell receptor beta chains listed below, sequenced in a study of identical twins. MiXCR was run by TCRdb on the 5' RACE reads, yielding one entry per CDR3 protein. Of 300,000 to 350,000 distinct CDR3 sequences listed, about 12% were seen once; the top ten hold approximately 7.9%. The same data also went into a second study, on yellow fever vaccine responses in identical twins.

What was sequenced was CD8+ T cells sorted from blood. The receptors were sampled from a woman under 30 in good health.

The V call is TRBV11-2, the J call TRBJ2-5; 10 bases are a match to TRBD2. The CDR3 is 15 amino acids. CDR1 SGHAT and CDR2 FQNNGV come from the germline V gene. V shed 5 bases, J shed 4 bases, and the junction held 7 bases outside the gene matches. CDR3 sequence: CASSTSGGARETQYF. The CDR3 DNA follows: TGTGCCAGCAGCACGAGCGGGGGGGCCAGAGAGACCCAGTACTTC.

This clonotype was recorded many times. This chain connects TRBV29-1 to TRBJ2-1; D is uncertain. Germline V gene lookup returns CDR1 SQVTM and CDR2 ANQGSEA. The CDR3 sequence is 13 residues long. Trimming pared 2 bases from V and 5 bases from J, leaving 10 bases between. The CDR3 sequence: CSVEHAPNNEQFF. For the CDR3, the DNA is TGCAGCGTTGAACATGCACCTAACAATGAGCAGTTCTTC.

The chain combines TRBV7-8 with TRBJ2-7; D is perhaps TRBD1 or TRBD2 (5 bases each). In germline, CDR1 is SGHVS, CDR2 FQNEAQ. The CDR3 totals 14 residues. V lost 5 bases, J lost 3 bases, and 14 bases lay in between. The CDR3 bases are TGTGCCAGCAGCGGCACCGGGGCCGACTACGAGCAGTACTTC. Translating gives CASSGTGADYEQYF.

This clonotype was picked up many times. The chain employs TRBV11-2 and TRBJ1-6, with a possible D match to TRBD1 (6 bases). In germline, CDR1 is SGHAT, CDR2 FQNNGV. The V end lost 6 bases, the J end lost 6 bases, and 21 bases lay between the germline ends. The CDR3 has 17 amino acids. Here the CDR3 reads CASRHYGGGIPNSPLHF. The CDR3 DNA follows: TGTGCCAGCAGACATTATGGGGGGGGCATACCTAATTCACCCCTCCACTTT.

CDR3 coding DNA: TGTGCCAGCAGCTTAGGGATGGGCCTTACAGATACGCAGTATTTT. It specifies CASSLGMGLTDTQYF. V gene TRBV7-6 combines with J gene TRBJ2-3, with D unresolved. V lost 1 base and J 3 bases, leaving 11 bases between the germline ends. Germline CDR1 reads SGHVS; CDR2 reads FNYEAQ. The CDR3 covers 15 residues.

This clonotype came up a few times. The chain joins TRBV19 to TRBJ2-1; D is unresolved. Germline lookup yields CDR1 LNHDA and CDR2 SQIVND (reference sequence). This CDR3 region has 13 residues. V gave up 2 bases and J gave up 3 bases, with 5 bases separating them. DNA of the CDR3: TGTGCCAGTAGTATAACCGGCTACAATGAGCAGTTCTTC. It yields the protein CASSITGYNEQFF.

This clonotype was counted only a few times. The chain joins TRBV5-5 to TRBJ2-1, with D uncertain. V was shortened by 7 bases and J by 2 bases, with 19 bases between the two germline ends. Germline V gene sequence: CDR1 SGHKS, CDR2 YYEKEE (reference sequence). CDR3 size: 16 residues. As DNA, the CDR3 is TGTGCCAGCTCTCCTCGCCCCTCGGCGGCCTACAATGAGCAGTTCTTC. It is translated as CASSPRPSAAYNEQFF.

This chain links TRBV20-1 with TRBJ2-5; D possibly corresponds to TRBD1 (5 bases). Trimming pared 0 bases from V and 3 bases from J, leaving 17 bases between. CDR1 and CDR2 from the germline V gene are DFQATT and SNEGSKA (reference sequence). The CDR3 loop spans 16 amino acids. This CDR3 reads CSARDRLWQGEETQYF. The CDR3 DNA follows: TGCAGTGCTAGAGATCGATTGTGGCAGGGTGAAGAGACCCAGTACTTC.

The chain is built from TRBV7-6 and TRBJ1-2; perhaps TRBD1 as D (6 bases). Trimming took off 4 bases at V and 8 bases at J, with 20 bases between the two ends. The CDR3 spans 15 residues. Germline-derived CDR1 and CDR2 are SGHVS and FNYEAQ. The DNA for the CDR3 is TGTGCCAGCAGCTCAAAACCACAGGGAACTCGCGGCTACACCTTC. This encodes CASSSKPQGTRGYTF.

This clonotype came up a few times. This sequence joins TRBV15 and TRBJ2-7; the D is unclear. CDR1 and CDR2 (germline): LNHNV, YYDKDF (reference sequence). The CDR3 totals 12 residues. The ends were cut back, 5 bases at V and 3 bases at J, with 8 bases in the middle. CDR3 sequence: CATSDNLYEQYV. CDR3 bases: TGTGCCACCAGCGACAATCTCTACGAGCAGTACGTC.

V and J are TRBV5-6 and TRBJ2-2; TRBD1 matches at 7 bases. The CDR3 contains 14 residues. V was clipped by 0 bases and J by 6 bases; unmatched bases: 2. Germline values: CDR1 SGHDT, CDR2 YYEEEE. DNA of the CDR3: TGTGCCAGCAGCTTGGATGACAGGGCCGGGGAGCTGTTTTTT. As protein: CASSLDDRAGELFF.

The rearrangement uses TRBV3-1 and TRBJ2-7, with a weak D call TRBD1 (5 bases). Per germline, CDR1 LGHDT and CDR2 YNNKEL (reference sequence). V was pared by 4 bases and J by 3 bases, with 7 bases between. The CDR3 spans 12 residues. The CDR3 sequence: CASSLTDYEQYF. DNA for the CDR3: TGTGCCAGCAGCCTGACAGACTACGAGCAGTACTTC.

This clonotype has ten or more counts. This chain links TRBV9 with TRBJ2-5, with TRBD2 matching 7 bases. Germline V lookup: CDR1 SGDLS, CDR2 YYNGEE. The trim removed 0 bases at V and 0 bases at J, leaving 2 bases unmatched. This CDR3 comprises 15 residues. The CDR3 loop reads CASSVGLADQETQYF. The CDR3 bases are TGTGCCAGCAGCGTAGGACTAGCAGACCAAGAGACCCAGTACTTC.

This clonotype was detected only a few times. The J gene is TRBJ1-6, the V gene TRBV15; no clear D. Germline lookup yields CDR1 LNHNV and CDR2 YYDKDF (reference sequence). This CDR3 region has 16 residues. Trimming cost V 0 bases and J 6 bases, with 12 bases left between them. For the CDR3, the DNA is TGTGCCACCAGCAGAGATCAGAACACCGGTAATTCACCCCTCCACTTT. Its protein product is CATSRDQNTGNSPLHF.

This clonotype was seen more than once but under ten times. This chain uses TRBV5-1 with TRBJ2-6, with 7 bases aligning to TRBD1. This CDR3 has 17 residues. The V gene's germline CDR1 is SGHRS and CDR2 YFSETQ. V dropped 4 bases and J dropped 7; count of bases not matched to a gene: 14. The CDR3 nucleotides read TGCGCCAGCAGCCCAGGACAGGTTTGGGATGGCGCCAACGTCCTGACTTTC. It translates to CASSPGQVWDGANVLTF.

The chain links TRBV4-1 to TRBJ1-4; 7 nucleotides agree with TRBD1. In germline, CDR1 is MGHRA, CDR2 YSYEKL. The CDR3 has 17 amino acids. With V trimmed by 4 bases and J by 5 bases, 13 bases remained unmatched. CDR3 coding DNA: TGCGCCAGCAGCCTTCCCGGGGGGCAGGGGGGAAATGAAAAACTGTTTTTT. It codes for CASSLPGGQGGNEKLFF.

This clonotype has a count of ten or more. The chain joins TRBV4-1 to TRBJ2-1; no definite D call. This CDR3 comprises 13 residues. Germline assignment: CDR1 MGHRA and CDR2 YSYEKL. Trimming shortened V by 5 bases and J by 5 bases, and 10 bases separated the two germline ends. The CDR3 DNA sequence: TGCGCCAGCAGCTACGGACCCAACAATGAGCAGTTCTTC. The encoded protein is CASSYGPNNEQFF.

This clonotype was seen a handful of times. J is TRBJ1-5 and V is TRBV5-1; 9 bases are a match to TRBD1. The ends lost 5 bases at V and 6 bases at J; junction bases unmatched: 6. Germline V gene data show CDR1 as SGHRS and CDR2 as YFSETQ. The CDR3 has 14 residues. Here the CDR3 reads CASSATGGSQPQHF. The CDR3 nucleotides read TGCGCCAGCAGTGCCACAGGGGGCAGTCAGCCCCAGCATTTT.

The chain is built from TRBV9 and TRBJ2-1; 7 bases line up with TRBD2. V lost 0 bases, J lost 4 bases, and 7 bases stayed unmatched. The CDR3 has 16 residues. Germline loops: CDR1 SGDLS, CDR2 YYNGEE. The CDR3: CASSVDGGSPYNEQFF. The CDR3 region has the DNA TGTGCCAGCAGCGTAGATGGCGGGAGCCCGTACAATGAGCAGTTCTTC.

This chain connects TRBV6-5 to TRBJ2-7, with a possible D match to TRBD2 (6 bases). Germline CDR1 reads MNHEY; CDR2 reads SVGAGI. The CDR3 totals 13 residues. V gave up 2 bases and J gave up 7 bases, with 12 bases separating them. The CDR3 bases are TGTGCCAGCAGTTACAGCCCGGGGGTGGAGCAGTACGTC. As protein: CASSYSPGVEQYV.

This clonotype was seen only a few times. The V and J genes are TRBV7-9 and TRBJ2-7; tentative D call: TRBD2 (5 bases). This CDR3 region has 13 residues. Germline CDR1 is SEHNR and CDR2 is FQNEAQ (reference sequence). Deletions cut 5 bases from V and 9 bases from J, with 17 bases between. DNA of the CDR3: TGTGCCAGCAGCCCCTTCGACCGGCGGGTGCAGTACTTC. This translates into CASSPFDRRVQYF.

The chain employs TRBV12-3 or TRBV12-4 and TRBJ2-7; D is perhaps TRBD1 (5 bases). The CDR3 sequence is 12 residues long. V shed 11 bases and J shed 3 bases, with 14 bases lying between them. The CDR3 is CAWARQLYEQYV. The CDR3 bases are TGTGCCTGGGCTAGACAGCTCTACGAGCAGTACGTC.

This clonotype turned up a few times. This sequence joins TRBV20-1 and TRBJ1-1; D is undetermined. Germline V gives CDR1 DFQATT, CDR2 SNEGSKA (reference sequence). The CDR3 length is 12 residues. The CDR3 protein is CNGRVGDTEAFF. The CDR3 DNA sequence: TGCAATGGGCGGGTCGGAGACACTGAAGCTTTCTTT.

The V gene is TRBV11-2, the J gene TRBJ2-7, with TRBD1 matching 7 bases. The CDR3 is 13 amino acids. Trimming at V came to 5 bases and at J to 5 bases, leaving 6 bases not matched to a gene. Germline assignment: CDR1 SGHAT and CDR2 FQNNGV. The CDR3 DNA follows: TGTGCCAGCAGCCCCTACGACAGGGACGAGCAGTACTTC. This gives the protein CASSPYDRDEQYF.

This chain connects TRBV6-1 to TRBJ1-1; a weak D match, TRBD1 (6 bases). Germline V gene lookup returns CDR1 MNHNS and CDR2 SASEGT. Trimming left V 7 bases short and J 10 bases short, with 16 bases between. The CDR3 covers 12 residues. The DNA of the CDR3 is TGTGCCAGCAAAAAAGGGGGGAAGGGAGCTTTCTTT. This encodes CASKKGGKGAFF.

This clonotype has a handful of counts. V gene TRBV7-6 combines with J gene TRBJ2-6; a weak D match, TRBD1 (5 bases). V was pared by 5 bases and J by 0 bases, with 11 bases between. The CDR3 is made up of 16 amino acids. From germline, CDR1 is SGHVS and CDR2 FNYEAQ. DNA of the CDR3: TGTGCCAGCAGCCCCCAGGACAACTCTGGGGCCAACGTCCTGACTTTC. Its translation: CASSPQDNSGANVLTF.

The chain combines TRBV18 with TRBJ2-1, with 10 bases matching TRBD2. Germline V gene sequence: CDR1 KGHSH, CDR2 LQKENI. With V trimmed by 5 bases and J by 8 bases, 3 bases remained unmatched. The CDR3 has 13 residues. In DNA form, the CDR3 reads TGTGCCAGCTCAGTAGCGGGGGGAGATGAGCAGTTCTTC. It encodes CASSVAGGDEQFF.

The chain joins TRBV12-3 or TRBV12-4 to TRBJ2-6; TRBD1 aligns across 9 bases. After removal of 6 bases from V and 12 bases from J, the junction contained 12 bases not matched to a gene. The CDR3 runs 15 residues. The CDR3 loop is CASSPETGGYGVLTF. The CDR3 region has the DNA TGTGCCAGCAGCCCAGAAACAGGGGGCTATGGCGTCCTGACTTTC.

This clonotype came up many times. This chain uses TRBV5-6 with TRBJ1-2, with a tentative D call TRBD1 (5 bases). Germline V lookup: CDR1 SGHDT, CDR2 YYEEEE. V lost 8 bases and J 7 bases, leaving 12 bases between the germline ends. This CDR3 comprises 11 residues. CDR3: CASKGLSGYTF. The DNA of the CDR3 is TGTGCCAGTAAGGGGCTCTCTGGCTACACCTTC.

The V and J genes are TRBV29-1 and TRBJ1-1; a weak D match, TRBD1 (6 bases). The CDR3 extends over 12 amino acids. Deletions cut 3 bases from V and 5 bases from J, with 10 bases between. Per germline, CDR1 SQVTM and CDR2 ANQGSEA. The CDR3 nucleotides read TGCAGCGTTGACGGAGGGGGAACTGAAGCTTTCTTT. Its translation: CSVDGGGTEAFF.

CDR3: CAHRSWENTEAFF. The DNA of the CDR3 is TGTGCCCATAGGTCCTGGGAGAACACTGAAGCTTTCTTT. The V gene is TRBV6-1, the J gene TRBJ1-1, with D hard to call. V lost 11 bases and J 1 base, leaving 14 bases between the germline ends. This CDR3 has 13 amino acids. Germline CDR1 is MNHNS and CDR2 is SASEGT.

This clonotype was recorded many times. The chain uses TRBV29-1 and TRBJ2-2; tentatively, D is TRBD2 (5 bases). CDR3 length: 14 residues. Germline CDR1 is SQVTM and CDR2 is ANQGSEA. Trimming left V 2 bases short and J 4 bases short, with 11 bases between. The CDR3 here is CSVEPAEFTGELFF. CDR3 bases: TGCAGCGTTGAACCAGCGGAGTTCACCGGGGAGCTGTTTTTT.